The next 26 T cell receptor beta chains were all read from a single sample in a study of human T cells and chemical hapten exposure. Time point noted: patch test 1, 2 weeks after DPC sensitization. Stated treatment: therapeutic diphenylcyclopropenone sensitization with weekly scalp DPC. MiXCR, run by TCRdb on the RACE reads, gives a single entry per CDR3 protein. The repertoire includes fewer than 400,000 distinct CDR3 sequences, around 7% of them detected once, and 8% to 9% sits in the top ten. The starting material was whole blood, obtained in connection with sensitization to the hapten diphenylcyclopropenone (DPC). Source of these receptors: a woman under 30 with alopecia areata. Some clones in this sample may be carry-over from other donors' samples.

The V and J genes are TRBV7-3 and TRBJ2-3; 7 bases match TRBD2. From germline, CDR1 is SGHTA and CDR2 FQGTGA. The CDR3 has 15 residues. Trimming cost V 1 base and J 4 bases; bases outside gene matches: 5. This CDR3 is CASSLRTSDPDTQYF. CDR3 bases: TGTGCCAGCAGCTTAAGGACTAGTGATCCAGATACGCAGTATTTT. The full variable domain, its missing parts supplied by reference TRBV7-3 and TRBJ2-3, is GAGVSQTPSNKVTEKGKYVELRCDPISGHTALYWYRQSLGQGPEFLIYFQGTGAADDSGLPNDRFFAVRPEGSVSTLKIQRTERGDSAVYLCASSLRTSDPDTQYFGPGTRLTVL.

This clonotype was observed at least ten times. The V and J genes are TRBV12-3 or TRBV12-4 and TRBJ1-5, with 9 nucleotides matching TRBD1. Trimming cost V 5 bases and J 1 base; bases outside gene matches: 6. The CDR3 runs to 16 residues. The CDR3 DNA sequence: TGTGCCAGCAGTCGAAGAGGACAGGGGAGCAATCAGCCCCAGCATTTT. This translates into CASSRRGQGSNQPQHF.

The rearrangement uses TRBV7-9 and TRBJ2-1; 12 bases line up with TRBD2. Germline CDR1 is SEHNR and CDR2 is FQNEAQ (reference sequence). CDR3 length: 19 residues. Trimming removed 5 bases from V and 1 base from J; junction bases left unmatched: 12. The CDR3 is CASSETWLAGGRSYNEQFF. The DNA of the CDR3 is TGTGCCAGCAGCGAAACGTGGCTAGCGGGGGGGCGTTCCTACAATGAGCAGTTCTTC.

The sample holds a few counts of this clonotype. In nucleotides, the CDR3 is TGTGCCAGCAGCTCCGCCGGCAAGGAGGATGGCTACACCTTC. This sequence encodes CASSSAGKEDGYTF. The chain recombines TRBV5-6 with TRBJ1-2; no clear D. Per the germline V gene, CDR1 is SGHDT and CDR2 is YYEEEE. The CDR3 runs to 14 residues. Trimming cost V 3 bases and J 6 bases, with 15 bases left between them. The whole variable domain, remainder taken from reference TRBV5-6 and TRBJ1-2, is DAGVTQSPTHLIKTRGQQVTLRCSPKSGHDTVSWYQQALGQGPQFIFQYYEEEERQRGNFPDRFSGHQFPNYSSELNVNALLLGDSALYLCASSSAGKEDGYTFGSGTRLTVV.

The chain recombines TRBV5-5 with TRBJ2-3, with 7 bases aligning to TRBD1. Trimming removed 1 base from V and 3 bases from J; junction bases left unmatched: 8. The CDR3 consists of 16 residues. Germline CDR1 reads SGHKS; CDR2 reads YYEKEE (reference sequence). The CDR3 loop reads CASSLHLTGVTDTQYF. CDR3 bases: TGTGCCAGCAGCTTGCATCTAACAGGGGTGACAGATACGCAGTATTTT.

V and J are TRBV29-1 and TRBJ2-5; D might be TRBD2 (5 bases). CDR3 length: 14 residues. Germline V gives CDR1 SQVTM, CDR2 ANQGSEA. Trimming removed 6 bases at V and 4 bases at J, with 18 bases between. CDR3 bases: TGCAGCGTGGCCCCCGAGGGATCAGGAGAGACCCAGTACTTC. It translates to CSVAPEGSGETQYF.

This clonotype came up many times. The chain carries TRBV18 and TRBJ2-1, with TRBD2 matching 9 bases. CDR3 length equals 15 residues. Germline V gives CDR1 KGHSH, CDR2 LQKENI. The J segment lost 8 bases and the V segment lost 3 bases, leaving 8 bases of the junction unmatched. DNA for the CDR3: TGTGCCAGCTCACCCGGGCGGGGGGGCACCGATGAGCAGTTCTTC. It translates to CASSPGRGGTDEQFF.

There are many counts of this clonotype. J is TRBJ2-7 and V is TRBV27; 7 bases fit TRBD1. The CDR3 is 16 residues long. Unmatched junction bases numbered 12, after V lost 4 bases and J lost 3 bases. The germline gives CDR1 MNHEY, CDR2 SMNVEV (reference sequence). Here the CDR3 DNA reads TGTGCCAGCAGTTCCCCTTTGATGCAGGGGGTCTACGAGCAGTACTTC. Its protein product is CASSSPLMQGVYEQYF.

This sequence joins TRBV20-1 and TRBJ2-3, with unresolved D. The CDR3 covers 13 residues. Trimming removed 0 bases at V and 3 bases at J, with 7 bases between. Germline CDR1 and CDR2: DFQATT and SNEGSKA (reference sequence). CDR3 protein: CSAREDRTDTQYF. The CDR3 DNA is TGCAGTGCTAGAGAGGACCGGACAGATACGCAGTATTTT.

This clonotype was detected once. The rearrangement joins TRBV2 to TRBJ2-3, with D unclear. Deletions cut 6 bases from V and 2 bases from J, with 9 bases between. This CDR3 is built from 13 residues. From germline, CDR1 is SNHLY and CDR2 FYNNEI. The CDR3 loop reads CASSDQPTDTQYF. The CDR3 DNA is TGTGCCAGCAGCGACCAGCCCACAGATACGCAGTATTTT.

This clonotype was observed a few times. The chain has TRBV5-6 and TRBJ1-6; 7 bases match TRBD1. V trimming: 4 bases; J trimming: 0 bases; junction bases outside the gene matches: 7. CDR3 length: 17 residues. Germline V CDR1 and CDR2: SGHDT, YYEEEE. CDR3 residues: CASSPEQGSSYNSPLHF. Here the CDR3 DNA reads TGTGCCAGCAGCCCGGAACAGGGGAGCTCCTATAATTCACCCCTCCACTTT.

The genes are TRBV12-3 or TRBV12-4 and TRBJ1-2; no reliable D call. The CDR3 contains 13 residues. Trimming removed 3 bases at V and 8 bases at J, with 13 bases between. CDR3 sequence: CASSLLRSGGYTF. The DNA for the CDR3 is TGTGCCAGCAGTTTGCTGAGGTCCGGCGGCTACACCTTC.

Concerning this clonotype: A much larger clone is a single base away; this may be a read error. The CDR3 coding sequence is TGTGCCAGCAGTGATTTAAAGAACCCCTACGAGCAGTACTTC. This codes for CASSDLKNPYEQYF. The chain joins TRBV25-1 to TRBJ2-7; D is unclear. Germline V gene sequence: CDR1 MGHDK, CDR2 SYGVNS. This CDR3 is 14 amino acids long. V dropped 3 bases and J dropped 2 bases, with 11 bases sitting between them.

In its sample, this clonotype was seen many times. The chain has TRBV29-1 and TRBJ2-5; unclear D gene. CDR1 is SQVTM and CDR2 is ANQGSEA in the germline V gene. V lost 3 bases to trimming and J lost 5 bases, with 10 bases between them. The length of the CDR3 is 12 residues. The CDR3 loop reads CSVDPSKETQYF. The CDR3 DNA is TGCAGCGTTGACCCCTCCAAGGAGACCCAGTACTTC.

CDR3 DNA sequence: TGCAGTGCTAAGGGCGTGAACGGTCTAGAAAATCAGCCCCAGCATTTT. Protein: CSAKGVNGLENQPQHF. V is TRBV20-1 and J is TRBJ1-5; the D is unclear. V dropped 4 bases and J dropped 4 bases, with 20 bases sitting between them. The CDR3 contains 16 residues. Germline CDR1 DFQATT, CDR2 SNEGSKA (reference sequence).

The CDR3 is CASSLKLGSPLHF. As DNA, the CDR3 is TGTGCCAGCAGTTTAAAATTAGGTTCACCCCTCCACTTT. The rearrangement links TRBV12-3 or TRBV12-4 to TRBJ1-6; D not certain. This CDR3 is 13 amino acids long. V lost 2 bases, J lost 9 bases, and 8 bases lay in between.

This clonotype was picked up a small number of times. The chain joins TRBV12-3 or TRBV12-4 to TRBJ1-2; the D is unclear. The CDR3 is 17 amino acids. V lost 4 bases and J 2 bases, leaving 20 bases between the germline ends. CDR3 sequence reads: CASSWPDSKSINYGYTF. Here the CDR3 DNA reads TGTGCCAGCAGTTGGCCCGATTCAAAAAGTATAAACTATGGCTACACCTTC.

In its sample, this clonotype was seen a few times. The gene calls are TRBV14 and TRBJ1-4, with D unresolved. The CDR3 extends over 13 amino acids. Germline V CDR1 and CDR2: SGHDN, FVKESK. Trimming removed 4 bases from V and 7 bases from J, with 10 bases in between. The CDR3 region has the DNA TGTGCCAGCAGCCCCAGAGTTGGTGAAAAACTGTTTTTT. The encoded protein is CASSPRVGEKLFF.

The chain carries TRBV6-5 and TRBJ2-1; 11 nucleotides agree with TRBD2. Germline V gives CDR1 MNHEY, CDR2 SVGAGI. The CDR3 is made up of 16 amino acids. V was pared by 2 bases and J by 6 bases, with 6 bases of the junction left unmatched. The CDR3 loop reads CASSYAIAGGINEQFF. The CDR3 DNA follows: TGTGCCAGCAGTTACGCAATAGCGGGGGGGATCAATGAGCAGTTCTTC.

This clonotype was seen many times. The chain couples TRBV10-3 to TRBJ2-5, with 8 positions matching TRBD2. V trimming: 11 bases; J trimming: 6 bases; junction bases outside the gene matches: 8. The germline gives CDR1 ENHRY, CDR2 SYGVKD. This CDR3 contains 12 residues. CDR3 region: CASGGGAQTQYF. The CDR3 coding sequence is TGTGCCTCCGGGGGGGGGGCACAGACCCAGTACTTC.

The J gene is TRBJ2-7, the V gene TRBV12-3 or TRBV12-4, with D perhaps given as TRBD1 or TRBD2 (5 bases each). The CDR3 contains 13 residues. V gave up 8 bases and J gave up 0 bases, with 11 bases separating them. CDR3 DNA: TGTGCCAGCGACGCAGGGAGCTCCTACGAGCAGTACTTC. It yields the protein CASDAGSSYEQYF.

This clonotype was seen ten or more times. V usage is TRBV27 and J usage is TRBJ1-1; 7 bases map to TRBD1. The ends lost 7 bases at V and 1 base at J; junction bases unmatched: 24. CDR3 length equals 20 residues. Germline CDR1 reads MNHEY; CDR2 reads SMNVEV (reference sequence). This chain's CDR3 is CASTRSPNTGVIDWNTEAFF. In DNA, the CDR3 is TGTGCCAGCACTCGCTCCCCAAATACAGGGGTTATCGATTGGAACACTGAAGCTTTCTTT.

This clonotype was seen many times. The chain employs TRBV5-1 and TRBJ1-4; TRBD1 aligns across 7 bases. Germline CDR1 is SGHRS and CDR2 is YFSETQ. V gave up 4 bases and J gave up 5 bases; unmatched junction bases: 5. This CDR3 region has 14 residues. The CDR3: CASSTGQQNEKLFF. The CDR3 DNA reads as TGCGCCAGCAGCACGGGACAGCAGAATGAAAAACTGTTTTTT.

There are many counts of this clonotype. V gene TRBV29-1 combines with J gene TRBJ1-2; no clear D gene. In germline, CDR1 is SQVTM, CDR2 ANQGSEA. The CDR3 extends over 11 amino acids. V lost 3 bases and J 8 bases, leaving 10 bases between the germline ends. In DNA, the CDR3 is TGCAGCGTTGATGACGGTAGCGGCTACACCTTC. Translated, it gives CSVDDGSGYTF.

This clonotype was seen a few times. The gene calls are TRBV28 and TRBJ1-5; D is undetermined. Germline V gives CDR1 MDHEN, CDR2 SYDVKM. The CDR3 covers 13 residues. V gave up 6 bases and J gave up 5 bases, with 11 bases separating them. The CDR3 region is CASSAVVDQPQHF. The CDR3 DNA sequence: TGTGCCAGCAGCGCTGTGGTCGATCAGCCCCAGCATTTT.

This clonotype was counted between two and nine times. The chain joins TRBV9 to TRBJ2-3; D not certain. The germline V gene encodes CDR1 SGDLS and CDR2 YYNGEE. V was shortened by 0 bases and J by 4 bases, with 6 bases between the two germline ends. CDR3 length: 13 amino acids. The CDR3 is CASSVEVPDTQYF. The CDR3 DNA sequence: TGTGCCAGCAGCGTAGAGGTACCAGATACGCAGTATTTT.